The clone carrying this T cell receptor beta chain showed up many times. Its target is not known. All donors came from Russia, were Caucasian and healthy, and spanned ages roughly 6 to 95. Per the germline V gene, CDR1 is SGHTA and CDR2 is FQGNSA. V shed 5 bases, J shed 3 bases, and the junction held 16 bases outside the gene matches. CDR3 length: 19 amino acids. This record belongs to a study of blood T cells in healthy people across ages. Findings and caveats of the study: Long-lived donors had more naive CD4+ cells and higher diversity than aged donors.

A sample-barcoded 5' primer and a J-beta primer mix were used in a second PCR of about 7 to 11 cycles. TCRdb itself ran the 5' RACE reads through MiXCR, one entry per CDR3 protein. The repertoire includes 710,000 or so distinct CDR3 sequences, approximately 29% of them detected once, and roughly 15% sits in the top ten. This chain joins TRBV7-2 and TRBJ1-4; 9 bases fit TRBD1. The specimen sequenced was blood. This receptor was obtained from a woman at least 80 years old in good health. This CDR3 reads CASSSGQGLVGASNEKLFF. CDR3 coding DNA: TGTGCCAGCAGCAGTGGACAGGGGTTGGTAGGAGCGTCTAATGAAAAACTGTTTTTT.